In this sample, the clone carrying this T cell receptor beta chain turned up a few times. This CDR3 has 15 residues. V lost 3 bases and J 10 bases, leaving 16 bases between the germline ends. Germline CDR1 and CDR2: MDHEN and SYDVKM. This specimen belongs to a study of metastatic and nonmetastatic thyroid tumors. Before thyroid surgery, none of the patients had received any treatment. TCRdb re-processed the PCR reads through MiXCR. This sample has 39,000 or so clones, with approximately 51% found just once. V usage is TRBV28 and J usage is TRBJ1-6, with D possibly TRBD1 on 6 matching bases. This receptor was obtained from a male donor with papillary thyroid cancer or a benign thyroid nodule (not recorded which). Some clones in this sample may be carry-over from other donors' samples. Sequences were obtained from tumor tissue. The CDR3 DNA reads as TGTGCCAGCAGTTTGCTCGGGACACGGAAATCACCCCTCCACTTT. It codes for CASSLLGTRKSPLHF.